These 21 T cell receptor beta chains share one sample of origin, sequenced in a study of blood T cell repertoires in COVID-19 (TCRdb year 2020). Receptors were amplified or captured by the immunoSEQ multiplex PCR assay. TCRdb's version of the immuneACCESS table is confined to in-frame rearrangements and falls short of the full clone set. An unresolved V gene accounts for under half of the shortfall where checked; the remainder is of unknown origin. The sample table holds under 450,000 clones, of which 81% were seen once. The ten biggest clones cover roughly 1.2% of the sample. The material sequenced was peripheral blood. Receptor source: a human donor with acute or convalescent COVID-19. The donor label of this sample is uncertain.

The V call is TRBV5-1, the J call TRBJ2-7; 7 nucleotides line up with TRBD1. The CDR3 extends over 17 amino acids. Germline values: CDR1 SGHRS, CDR2 YFSETQ. J lost 9 bases, V lost 3 bases, and 21 bases had no gene match. CDR3 DNA sequence: TGCGCCAGCAGCTCAGGACAGGCAAAACCCACAACCTCGGCGCAGTACTTC. Protein product: CASSSGQAKPTTSAQYF.

The gene calls are TRBV7-9 and TRBJ1-1; 8 bases align to TRBD1. This CDR3 region has 12 residues. V gave up 5 bases and J gave up 10 bases; unmatched junction bases: 6. Germline V gives CDR1 SEHNR, CDR2 FQNEAQ (reference sequence). The CDR3 loop is CASSPRQGRAFF. For the CDR3, the DNA is TGTGCCAGCAGCCCTAGACAGGGGAGAGCTTTCTTT.

The chain carries TRBV28 and TRBJ1-1, with D unclear. The ends were cut back, 6 bases at V and 1 base at J, with 6 bases in the middle. The CDR3 has 12 amino acids. CDR1 MDHEN and CDR2 SYDVKM come from the germline V gene. CDR3 DNA: TGTGCCAGCAGCTATCAGAACACTGAAGCTTTCTTT. Its protein is CASSYQNTEAFF.

This chain connects TRBV12-3 or TRBV12-4 to TRBJ1-1, with D maybe TRBD1 (5 bases). The CDR3 is made up of 13 amino acids. V was pared by 7 bases and J by 3 bases, with 12 bases between. CDR3 protein: CASTPAGYTEAFF. In nucleotides, the CDR3 is TGTGCCAGCACCCCCGCAGGGTACACTGAAGCTTTCTTT.

Many counts were recorded for this clone. V gene TRBV14 combines with J gene TRBJ2-7; 9 bases agree with TRBD2. CDR1 is SGHDN, CDR2 FVKESK, per germline. CDR3 length: 10 amino acids. V trimming: 9 bases; J trimming: 10 bases; junction bases outside the gene matches: 4. The CDR3 DNA reads as TGTGCCAGTAGCGGGAGTAGACAGTACTTC. Its protein is CASSGSRQYF.

The chain recombines TRBV15 with TRBJ1-1; no clear D. V was clipped by 0 bases and J by 3 bases, with 5 bases between them. The CDR3 has 13 residues. Germline V CDR1 and CDR2: LNHNV, YYDKDF (reference sequence). CDR3 amino acids: CATSRDSYTEAFF. CDR3 nucleotide sequence: TGTGCCACCAGCAGAGATTCGTACACTGAAGCTTTCTTT.

This sequence joins TRBV5-5 and TRBJ1-5; D gene uncertain. The CDR3 spans 14 residues. V lost 1 base, J lost 4 bases, and 9 bases lay in between. CDR1 is SGHKS, CDR2 YYEKEE, per germline (reference sequence). The CDR3 spells CASSLTTVNQPQHF. CDR3 in DNA: TGTGCCAGCAGCTTGACCACGGTTAATCAGCCCCAGCATTTT.

This clone was observed a handful of times. V is TRBV6-6 and J is TRBJ1-2; 7 positions match TRBD1. The CDR3 length is 16 residues. The ends lost 7 bases at V and 1 base at J; junction bases unmatched: 12. The germline CDR1 and CDR2 sequences are MNHNY and SVGAGI (reference sequence). The CDR3 DNA follows: TGTGCCAGCAATACCCGCGGACAGGCTCTTAACTATGGCTACACCTTC. As protein: CASNTRGQALNYGYTF.

The chain has TRBV2 and TRBJ1-6; D remains ambiguous. Looked up from germline, CDR1 is SNHLY and CDR2 is FYNNEI. Trimming stripped 6 bases from V and 7 bases from J, with 10 bases between. CDR3 size: 13 residues. CDR3 sequence reads: CASRKGLNSPLHF. The CDR3 DNA sequence: TGTGCCAGCAGGAAAGGACTGAATTCACCCCTCCACTTT.

This clone has only a few counts. The V call is TRBV2, the J call TRBJ2-5, with 7 bases that match TRBD1. This CDR3 has 15 residues. Germline CDR1 is SNHLY and CDR2 is FYNNEI. V lost 7 bases, J lost 1 base, and 9 bases stayed unmatched. CDR3 in DNA: TGTGCCAGCATCCCGGGACAGTACTTCCAAGAGACCCAGTACTTC. Translated, it gives CASIPGQYFQETQYF.

The chain uses TRBV19 and TRBJ1-5, with D unresolved. V was clipped by 4 bases and J by 0 bases, with 10 bases between them. The germline V gene encodes CDR1 LNHDA and CDR2 SQIVND (reference sequence). The CDR3 extends over 15 amino acids. CDR3 residues: CASSNLDHSNQPQHF. CDR3 sequence (DNA): TGTGCCAGTAGTAATCTAGACCATAGCAATCAGCCCCAGCATTTT.

The V call is TRBV18, the J call TRBJ1-1; D is possibly TRBD1 (5 bases). Trimming left V 3 bases short and J 2 bases short, with 10 bases between. The germline CDR1 and CDR2 sequences are KGHSH and LQKENI. This CDR3 has 14 residues. The CDR3 protein is CASSPGRGNTEAFF. The DNA for the CDR3 is TGTGCCAGCTCACCGGGGAGGGGAAACACTGAAGCTTTCTTT.

The genes are TRBV7-8 and TRBJ1-5, with D possibly being TRBD1 (6 bases). V lost 1 base to trimming and J lost 3 bases, with 13 bases between them. Germline V gene lookup returns CDR1 SGHVS and CDR2 FQNEAQ. The CDR3 totals 16 residues. CDR3 in DNA: TGTGCCAGCAGCTTAGAGGGGGGGACGTACAATCAGCCCCAGCATTTT. Protein product: CASSLEGGTYNQPQHF.

The J gene is TRBJ2-1, the V gene TRBV7-8; 7 nucleotides agree with TRBD2. The CDR3 totals 14 residues. From germline, CDR1 is SGHVS and CDR2 FQNEAQ. The J segment lost 1 base and the V segment lost 3 bases, leaving 0 bases of the junction unmatched. The CDR3 coding sequence is TGTGCCAGCAGCTTCGGGGGGTCCTACAATGAGCAGTTCTTC. It translates to CASSFGGSYNEQFF.

V gene TRBV28 combines with J gene TRBJ2-3; possible D gene TRBD2, 7 bases. This CDR3 comprises 13 residues. Germline CDR1 is MDHEN and CDR2 is SYDVKM. For the CDR3, the DNA is TGTGGGACTAGGGGGGCGTCCACAGATACGCAGTATTTT. The encoded protein is CGTRGASTDTQYF.

The chain carries TRBV7-9 and TRBJ1-2, with 9 nucleotides matching TRBD1. Per germline, CDR1 SEHNR and CDR2 FQNEAQ (reference sequence). V dropped 5 bases and J dropped 6; count of bases not matched to a gene: 10. This CDR3 is 15 amino acids long. CDR3 region: CASSPLTGGRHGYTF. For the CDR3, the DNA is TGTGCCAGCAGCCCGCTGACAGGGGGTCGTCATGGCTACACCTTC. Full variable domain (rest looked up from reference TRBV7-9 and TRBJ1-2): DTGVSQNPRHKITKRGQNVTFRCDPISEHNRLYWYRQTLGQGPEFLTYFQNEAQLEKSRLLSDRFSAERPKGSFSTLEIQRTEQGDSAMYLCASSPLTGGRHGYTFGSGTRLTVV.

This clone occurred a few times. This chain uses TRBV28 with TRBJ2-5, with TRBD2 identical over 7 bases. The CDR3 loop spans 13 amino acids. Germline trimming cut 6 bases from V and 6 bases from J; bases unmatched to any gene: 7. In germline, CDR1 is MDHEN, CDR2 SYDVKM. The CDR3 nucleotides read TGTGCCAGCAGCCGCGGGGGTCCCCAGACCCAGTACTTC. It translates to CASSRGGPQTQYF.

J is TRBJ2-7 and V is TRBV28; D gene ambiguous. CDR1 and CDR2 from the germline V gene are MDHEN and SYDVKM. The CDR3 covers 14 residues. Trimming took off 4 bases at V and 6 bases at J, with 16 bases between the two ends. The chain's CDR3 is CASSSPPAASEQYF. The DNA for the CDR3 is TGTGCCAGCAGTTCTCCACCCGCAGCGAGCGAGCAGTACTTC.

In its sample, this clone was seen a few times. The CDR3 sequence is CASSQVAGREGTDTQYF. The CDR3, as DNA: TGCGCCAGCAGCCAAGTAGCGGGCAGGGAGGGCACAGATACGCAGTATTTT. The chain links TRBV4-1 to TRBJ2-3, with TRBD2 matching over 7 bases. This CDR3 spans 17 amino acids. Unmatched junction bases numbered 8, after V lost 1 base and J lost 1 base. Germline values: CDR1 MGHRA, CDR2 YSYEKL.

The rearrangement links TRBV6-5 to TRBJ1-1; a possible D gene is TRBD1 (5 bases). Germline V lookup: CDR1 MNHEY, CDR2 SVGAGI. V shed 6 bases and J shed 1 base, with 12 bases lying between them. This CDR3 is 14 amino acids long. The DNA for the CDR3 is TGTGCCAGCAGATTAAGGGGAGGGAACACTGAAGCTTTCTTT. This sequence encodes CASRLRGGNTEAFF.

The chain carries TRBV7-9 and TRBJ1-4, with TRBD1 identical over 10 bases. The CDR3 length is 17 residues. The V gene end was trimmed by 5 bases and the J gene end by 4 bases; junction bases not matched to a gene: 10. Germline CDR1 is SEHNR and CDR2 is FQNEAQ (reference sequence). CDR3 nucleotides: TGTGCCAGCAGCCCGGGGGACAGGGGAGGCTATAATGAAAAACTGTTTTTT. It is translated as CASSPGDRGGYNEKLFF.